This T cell receptor beta chain originates from a study of T cell responses to AZD1222 COVID-19 vaccine. Findings of the study overall: Two AZD1222 doses significantly raised spike-specific TCR breadth and depth over controls. Seropositive at baseline were only a handful of AZD1222 recipients.

Comments on this clone: Its antigen is as yet unknown.

TCRdb's table, derived via immunoSEQ multiplex PCR, lists solely in-frame clones and lacks some. The repertoire holds some 200,000 clones, with approximately 94% as singletons. Trimming removed 3 bases at V and 6 bases at J, with 12 bases between. This CDR3 comprises 15 residues. The germline V gene has CDR1 MDHEN and CDR2 SYDVKM. V gene TRBV28 combines with J gene TRBJ1-6; D unclear. Sequenced material: peripheral blood, taken 28 days after the second dose of the MenACWY control vaccine. The sequence was collected from an adult who received the MenACWY meningococcal vaccine as a control. CDR3 sequence (DNA): TGTGCCAGCAGTTTCCCGGGAAAGGCTAATTCACCCCTCCACTTT. It is translated as CASSFPGKANSPLHF.